This T cell receptor beta chain was obtained from a study of tumor-infiltrating T cells and Merkel cell polyomavirus (dated by TCRdb to 2016 to 2017). With regard to the full study: The study examined CD8+ T cells specific for the Merkel cell polyomavirus KLL epitope in Merkel cell carcinoma patients. Patients presented at varying disease stages and were followed for a median of 2.7 years, with a range of 1. Varied, non-standardized therapies, including chemotherapy, radiation and immunotherapies, were received by the patients. TRB sequencing covered KLL-tetramer-sorted cells from blood or tumor-infiltrating lymphocytes in 14 samples, plus 12 matched whole-tumor samples. Most whole-tumor samples were obtained as 25-micron curls cut from formalin-fixed, paraffin-embedded tissue blocks. Across the study, one tumor sample was obtained as a frozen nodal tumor digest and one as a flash-frozen core biopsy of a metastasis. Broader findings and caveats from the paper: More unique KLL-specific clonotypes in tumors (roughly 5-108 vs 0-3) was associated with a significant MCC-specific survival advantage (P = 0.0051). Because the study covered only a single viral epitope, T cells targeting other Merkel cell polyomavirus epitopes were not captured. The small sample size of the study (n = 12 patients) is a limitation. KLL-specific TRB repertoires were diverse and largely private, with only one public clonotype among 380 or so unique sequences, shared by two patients. A higher intratumoral fraction of KLL-specific T cells (1.9-18% versus roughly 0-0.15%) was associated with significantly improved MCC-specific survival.

As for this clone: It has no known antigen specificity. No per-base quality is available; no much larger clone lies one base away.

Library prep was done by the immunoSEQ multiplex PCR assay. Genomic DNA extraction, TRB sequencing and normalization were performed by Adaptive Biotechnologies (Seattle, WA). The original methods were these. To compute clonality, the Shannon entropy of productive TRB sequences was normalized by log2 of unique productive sequences and then subtracted from one. KLL-specific clonotypes in tumors were identified by matching TCRbeta CDR3 amino acid sequences with those from each patient's tetramer-sorted sample. TCRdb holds this immuneACCESS table with in-frame rearrangements only. Some clones are missing; in checked studies, unresolved V genes explain under half, and the rest has no known cause. D and trimming come from the DNA, and the V and J calls and clone size come from that table. The sample data list around 25,000 clones, and about 85% of these were observed just once. The top ten clones comprise less than 3% of the sample.

V is cut back by 6 bases and J by 5 bases, with 7 bases in the junction unmatched. The germline V gene encodes CDR1 SEHNR and CDR2 FQNEAQ (reference sequence). The CDR3 runs 14 residues from the cysteine to the phenylalanine. Left in the record is the CDR3 DNA by itself, 42 bases read in frame from the first base. Robust positive staining for Merkel cell polyomavirus Large T antigen was observed by immunohistochemistry in the tumors of all patients. The study included 12 to 13 Merkel cell carcinoma patients who had robust KLL-tetramer+ populations, above 0.04% of CD8+ T cells, in blood and/or cultured TIL. All patients were identified as Caucasian, and a median age of about 69 years (range 50 to 77 years) was recorded. Lymph node tumors were analyzed for patients with unknown primaries who presented with nodal disease, or when insufficient primary tissue was available.

The sequence derives from a man in his forties or fifties with Merkel cell carcinoma. Recombination connected TRBV7-9 to TRBJ2-5; TRBD2 fits 9 bases in the junction. Sequences were obtained from lymph node tissue. CDR3 sequence: CASRPSAGGETQYF. The DNA sequence follows: TGTGCCAGCAGGCCTAGCGCGGGAGGGGAGACCCAGTACTTC.